These T cell receptor beta chains were read from a single sample in a study of cytomegalovirus exposure and HLA in healthy donors. This table comes from immunoSEQ multiplex PCR, and its TCRdb copy is limited to in-frame clones, with some not included. The table lists 150,000 to 200,000 clones, around three quarters of them singletons, with 3% to 3.5% in the top ten. The sample consisted of PBMCs. Receptors originate from a male donor in good health and CMV-seronegative. Both conserved end residues are part of each CDR3. The D gene is left open where the match is weak. Not every row has a clone size; where given, it reads once, few, many or a size class.

13	TRBJ2-5	NA	TRBV6-6	NA	TGTGCCAGCAGTTTGGGGCAGAAAGAGACCCAGTACTTC	CASSLGQKETQYF
14	TRBJ2-2	NA	TRBV7-3	NA	TGTGCCAGCAGCCTAAGACAGTACACCGGGGAGCTGTTTTTT	CASSLRQYTGELFF
16	TRBJ2-2	NA	TRBV28	TRBD2	TGTGCCAGCAGTCCCCTAGGAGCGGGGGTTGCTGGGGAGCTGTTTTTT	CASSPLGAGVAGELFF
16	TRBJ2-3	once	TRBV7-3	TRBD2	TGTGCCAGCAGCTCTGGACTAGCGGGGATCACAGATACGCAGTATTTT	CASSSGLAGITDTQYF
18	TRBJ2-6	NA	TRBV28	NA	TGTGCCAGCAGTCCCGACAGTGTATATTCCCCTGGGGCCAACGTCCTGACTTTC	CASSPDSVYSPGANVLTF
13	TRBJ1-1	NA	TRBV12-5	NA	TGTGCTAGTGGCCGTGGACAGAACACTGAAGCTTTCTTT	CASGRGQNTEAFF
17	TRBJ2-1	NA	TRBV7-3	TRBD2	TGTGCCAGCAGCCCCCCAGAGTCGGGAGGGTCCTACAATGAGCAGTTCTTC	CASSPPESGGSYNEQFF
14	TRBJ2-7	NA	TRBV5-1	NA	TGCGCCAGCAGCTTGTTGGCCCAGGGCTACGAGCAGTACTTC	CASSLLAQGYEQYF
15	TRBJ2-7	once	TRBV5-4	TRBD1	TGTGCCAGCAGCCCCGGACAGGGGGTGAACTACGAGCAGTACTTC	CASSPGQGVNYEQYF
15	TRBJ2-7	NA	TRBV27	NA	TGTGCCAGCAGTTTGGGGGGACGGACTCCGGGAGAGCAGTACTTC	CASSLGGRTPGEQYF
14	TRBJ1-6	NA	TRBV2	TRBD1	TGTGCCAGCAGCGGACAGGGATTTAATTCACCCCTCCACTTT	CASSGQGFNSPLHF
12	TRBJ2-7	NA	TRBV13	NA	TGTGCCAGCAGAAGAGGGTCCTACGAGCAGTACTTC	CASRRGSYEQYF
18	TRBJ2-1	NA	TRBV18	TRBD2	TGTGCCAGCTCACCACAGTCCTCGGGACTAGCGGGTCACAATGAGCAGTTCTTC	CASSPQSSGLAGHNEQFF